This TCR beta chain was sequenced in a study of blood T cell repertoires in COVID-19. Study-wide background: Material from acute and convalescent COVID-19 was sourced from the United States, Italy and Spain.

The CDR3 consists of 17 residues. How the authors handled the data: Reference gene primer amplification in the assay estimated nucleated cell counts. Measured with immunoSEQ multiplex PCR; TCRdb has only the in-frame clones, and not every one. D and trimming come from the DNA, and the V and J calls and clone size come from that table. The sample carries approximately 150,000 clones, 81% recorded once. The receptor was derived from a human donor in a cohort sampled during active COVID-19. Sequencing was performed on peripheral blood. The V gene is TRBV21-1, the J gene TRBJ2-7; the table's D call of TRBD2 was not tested on the DNA. TRBV21-1 is given as a pseudogene. The CDR3 is CASSKEGPSGGAYEQYF. CDR3 DNA: TGTGCCAGCAGCAAAGAGGGACCTAGCGGGGGGGCGTACGAGCAGTACTTC.